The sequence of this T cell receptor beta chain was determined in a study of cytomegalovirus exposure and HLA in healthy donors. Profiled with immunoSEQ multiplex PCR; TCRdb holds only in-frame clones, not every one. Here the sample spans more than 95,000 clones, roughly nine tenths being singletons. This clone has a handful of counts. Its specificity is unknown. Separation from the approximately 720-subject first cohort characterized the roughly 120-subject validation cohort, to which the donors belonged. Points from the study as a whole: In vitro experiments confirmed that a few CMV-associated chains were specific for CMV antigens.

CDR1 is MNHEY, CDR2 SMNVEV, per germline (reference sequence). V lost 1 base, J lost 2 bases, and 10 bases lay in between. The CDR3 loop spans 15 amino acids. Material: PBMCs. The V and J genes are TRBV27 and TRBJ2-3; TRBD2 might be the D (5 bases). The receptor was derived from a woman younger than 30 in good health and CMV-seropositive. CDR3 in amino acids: CASSLFARDTDTQYF. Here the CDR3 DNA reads TGTGCCAGCAGTTTATTCGCTCGGGACACAGATACGCAGTATTTT.